This passage covers 24 T cell receptor beta chains from one sample sequenced in a study of shared clonotypes between healthy human individuals. Some clones are missing from TCRdb's copy, which holds only in-frame ones; the method was immunoSEQ multiplex PCR. The profile covers 110,000 or so clones, with approximately 70% appearing a single time and 24% taken by the ten largest. The sequenced sample was memory CD8+ T cells sorted from blood. The subset is: CD45RO+ cells pooled with CCR7-negative TemRA cells. The receptors were sampled from a woman aged 25 to 39 in good health.

This clone came up a few times. The rearrangement uses TRBV25-1 and TRBJ1-1, with D unclear. CDR1 is MGHDK, CDR2 SYGVNS, per germline. The V gene lost 4 bases and the J gene lost 7 bases, with 7 bases spanning the gap. This CDR3 is built from 11 residues. The CDR3 loop reads CASSAVFEAFF. The CDR3 DNA sequence: TGTGCCAGCAGTGCGGTTTTTGAAGCTTTCTTT.

The chain employs TRBV19 and TRBJ1-5; D is uncertain. The CDR3 runs 15 residues. V lost 3 bases, J lost 2 bases, and 11 bases lay in between. Germline CDR1 and CDR2: LNHDA and SQIVND (reference sequence). CDR3 amino acids: CASSMNDVGNQPQHF. CDR3 nucleotide sequence: TGTGCCAGTAGTATGAATGATGTAGGCAATCAGCCCCAGCATTTT.

This clone has only a few counts. J is TRBJ2-7 and V is TRBV4-2; 9 nucleotides line up with TRBD1. Trimming took 0 bases from V and 5 from J; bases not matched to a gene: 8. The CDR3 sequence is 16 residues long. Germline CDR1 and CDR2: LGHNA and YNFKEQ. In nucleotides, the CDR3 is TGTGCCAGCAGCCAAGAAGGAGGGACAGGGAGCAACGAGCAGTACTTC. It yields the protein CASSQEGGTGSNEQYF.

This clone was counted a few times. The chain combines TRBV6-5 with TRBJ1-6; possibly TRBD1 for D (5 bases). From germline, CDR1 is MNHEY and CDR2 SVGAGI. The CDR3 sequence is 15 residues long. Between the trimmed V and J ends, which lost 2 bases and 7 bases, there was a span of 12 bases. Here the CDR3 DNA reads TGTGCCAGCAGTTACCTGGACAAGCCCAATTCACCCCTCCACTTT. It translates to CASSYLDKPNSPLHF.

The sample holds a few counts of this clone. The J gene is TRBJ2-5, the V gene TRBV28; tentative D call: TRBD1 (6 bases). V lost 2 bases and J 6 bases, leaving 13 bases between the germline ends. Germline V CDR1 and CDR2: MDHEN, SYDVKM. CDR3 length: 14 residues. The CDR3: CASSLLTGQKTQYF. The CDR3 region has the DNA TGTGCCAGCAGTTTACTGACAGGTCAAAAGACCCAGTACTTC.

The V and J genes are TRBV28 and TRBJ2-6; D may be TRBD1 (6 bases). CDR3 length equals 16 residues. V was cut by 3 bases and J by 0 bases, with 9 bases left in between. The germline V gene encodes CDR1 MDHEN and CDR2 SYDVKM. This CDR3 reads CASSFGDTSGANVLTF. The CDR3 DNA sequence: TGTGCCAGCAGTTTCGGGGACACCTCTGGGGCCAACGTCCTGACTTTC. Together with reference TRBV28 and TRBJ2-6, the CDR3 gives the full variable domain: DVKVTQSSRYLVKRTGEKVFLECVQDMDHENMFWYRQDPGLGLRLIYFSYDVKMKEKGDIPEGYSVSREKKERFSLILESASTNQTSMYLCASSFGDTSGANVLTFGAGSRLTVL.

V usage is TRBV6-6 and J usage is TRBJ2-1, with D perhaps matching TRBD2 (6 bases). The CDR3 runs to 14 residues. Trimming took 6 bases from V and 6 from J, leaving 15 bases between them. The germline CDR1 and CDR2 sequences are MNHNY and SVGAGI (reference sequence). The CDR3, as DNA: TGTGCCAGCAGCCGCAACCGGGAGAGCAATGAGCAGTTCTTC. This translates into CASSRNRESNEQFF.

The chain links TRBV2 to TRBJ2-7, with D possibly TRBD1 on 6 matching bases. The CDR3 has 13 residues. The V gene's germline CDR1 is SNHLY and CDR2 FYNNEI. Between the trimmed V and J ends, which lost 10 bases and 2 bases, there was a span of 15 bases. The CDR3 DNA follows: TGTGCCACCACACTAGACAGGACCTACGAGCAGTACTTC. Its translation is CATTLDRTYEQYF.

The chain combines TRBV15 with TRBJ1-2; tentative D call: TRBD1 (5 bases). The length of the CDR3 is 16 residues. In germline, CDR1 is LNHNV, CDR2 YYDKDF (reference sequence). The V end was cut by 0 bases, the J end by 5 bases, with 16 bases between. The CDR3 DNA sequence: TGTGCCACCAGCAGAGATCTCGGCAGGGTAGGATATGGCTACACCTTC. It yields the protein CATSRDLGRVGYGYTF.

This clone has a handful of counts. Other DNA sequences of this sample code for an identical CDR3. The rearrangement joins TRBV2 to TRBJ2-3, with 8 bases that match TRBD1. V dropped 7 bases and J dropped 0; count of bases not matched to a gene: 3. The CDR3 consists of 14 residues. Looked up from germline, CDR1 is SNHLY and CDR2 is FYNNEI. The CDR3 here is CASNDRGSTDTQYF. The DNA of the CDR3 is TGTGCCAGCAACGACAGGGGAAGCACAGATACGCAGTATTTT.

This sequence joins TRBV25-1 and TRBJ1-5; maybe TRBD1 (5 bases). The V end was cut by 4 bases, the J end by 5 bases, with 21 bases between. Germline CDR1 is MGHDK and CDR2 is SYGVNS. The CDR3 spans 17 residues. CDR3 residues: CASSADTGTEDYQPQHF. CDR3 DNA sequence: TGTGCCAGCAGTGCCGATACCGGGACCGAGGATTATCAGCCCCAGCATTTT. Full variable domain (remainder filled in from reference TRBV25-1 and TRBJ1-5): EADIYQTPRYLVIGTGKKITLECSQTMGHDKMYWYQQDPGMELHLIHYSYGVNSTEKGDLSSESTVSRIRTEHFPLTLESARPSHTSQYLCASSADTGTEDYQPQHFGDGTRLSIL.

The chain uses TRBV5-1 and TRBJ2-2; TRBD2 agrees at 8 bases. The CDR3 extends over 16 amino acids. V dropped 0 bases and J dropped 7; count of bases not matched to a gene: 8. CDR1 and CDR2 (germline): SGHRS, YFSETQ. The CDR3 protein is CASSLAPGSGDGELFF. The CDR3 nucleotides read TGCGCCAGCAGCTTGGCCCCGGGTAGCGGGGACGGGGAGCTGTTTTTT.

The chain combines TRBV28 with TRBJ2-6; D gene unclear. The ends were cut back, 5 bases at V and 5 bases at J, with 22 bases in the middle. This CDR3 comprises 18 residues. Germline CDR1 reads MDHEN; CDR2 reads SYDVKM. DNA for the CDR3: TGTGCCAGCAGTCCGGTGGGCTTGACACAAAGTCGGGCCAACGTCCTGACTTTC. Protein: CASSPVGLTQSRANVLTF. Drawing the rest from reference TRBV28 and TRBJ2-6, the complete variable domain is DVKVTQSSRYLVKRTGEKVFLECVQDMDHENMFWYRQDPGLGLRLIYFSYDVKMKEKGDIPEGYSVSREKKERFSLILESASTNQTSMYLCASSPVGLTQSRANVLTFGAGSRLTVL.

This chain's CDR3 is CASSEYGGTLPEAFF. The DNA for the CDR3 is TGTGCCAGCAGTGAATATGGGGGTACTCTGCCTGAAGCTTTCTTT. The chain recombines TRBV25-1 with TRBJ1-1; D may be TRBD1 (5 bases). The V gene's germline CDR1 is MGHDK and CDR2 SYGVNS. V was pared by 0 bases and J by 6 bases, with 14 bases between. The CDR3 loop spans 15 amino acids.

The genes are TRBV2 and TRBJ1-2, with a possible D match to TRBD1 (5 bases). Trimming took off 1 base at V and 4 bases at J, with 16 bases between the two ends. Germline V CDR1 and CDR2: SNHLY, FYNNEI. The CDR3 loop spans 16 amino acids. This CDR3 is CASSEGGRSNLYGYTF. The CDR3 DNA reads TGTGCCAGCAGTGAAGGGGGACGGTCGAACCTCTATGGCTACACCTTC.

The chain couples TRBV7-9 to TRBJ1-2; possibly TRBD1 for D (5 bases). This CDR3 comprises 14 residues. Trimming removed 1 base at V and 7 bases at J, with 13 bases between. Germline V gene data show CDR1 as SEHNR and CDR2 as FQNEAQ (reference sequence). In DNA, the CDR3 is TGTGCCAGCAGCTTAGTTTGGGGGGTCCTTGGCTACACCTTC. This gives the protein CASSLVWGVLGYTF.

The chain joins TRBV7-2 to TRBJ2-1; TRBD2 matches 13 bases. V dropped 5 bases and J dropped 9; count of bases not matched to a gene: 10. In germline, CDR1 is SGHTA, CDR2 FQGNSA. This CDR3 has 16 residues. The DNA for the CDR3 is TGTGCCAGCAGCCCAAACTCCGGGACTAGCGGGATTGAGCAGTTCTTC. Amino acids: CASSPNSGTSGIEQFF.

This clone was seen just once. The CDR3 DNA reads TGTGCCAGCAGTACAGGGATAACTGAAGCTTTCTTT. Amino acid sequence: CASSTGITEAFF. V gene TRBV27 combines with J gene TRBJ1-1; the D gene is possibly TRBD1 (6 bases). The CDR3 has 12 residues. The ends were cut back, 5 bases at V and 5 bases at J, with 9 bases in the middle. Germline CDR1 is MNHEY and CDR2 is SMNVEV (reference sequence).

The chain is built from TRBV27 and TRBJ2-3, with D possibly being TRBD2 (6 bases). The CDR3 runs 15 residues. Germline V CDR1 and CDR2: MNHEY, SMNVEV (reference sequence). V dropped 3 bases and J dropped 5 bases, with 15 bases sitting between them. The CDR3 DNA sequence: TGTGCCAGCAGTTTGGAGGGGAGTTATGGAGATACGCAGTATTTT. The encoded protein is CASSLEGSYGDTQYF.

This chain connects TRBV5-1 to TRBJ2-3; the D gene is possibly TRBD1 (6 bases). CDR3 length: 20 residues. Germline V gene sequence: CDR1 SGHRS, CDR2 YFSETQ. V was pared by 0 bases and J by 8 bases, with 31 bases between. In DNA, the CDR3 is TGCGCCAGCAGCTTGGGAGTCTACAGGGTTAACCCCACGAAAATCGGTACGCAGTATTTT. Translating it yields CASSLGVYRVNPTKIGTQYF.

V is TRBV13 and J is TRBJ1-2; maybe TRBD1 (6 bases). Germline lookup yields CDR1 PRHDT and CDR2 FYEKMQ (reference sequence). The CDR3 spans 13 residues. V lost 4 bases and J lost 9, with 15 bases in between. The CDR3 reads CASSSLSGDSYTF. CDR3 DNA sequence: TGTGCCAGCAGCTCCCTGTCAGGGGATAGCTACACCTTC. Together with reference TRBV13 and TRBJ1-2, the CDR3 gives the full variable domain: AAGVIQSPRHLIKEKRETATLKCYPIPRHDTVYWYQQGPGQDPQFLISFYEKMQSDKGSIPDRFSAQQFSDYHSELNMSSLELGDSALYFCASSSLSGDSYTFGSGTRLTVV.

The rearrangement joins TRBV10-1 to TRBJ2-5; D is tentatively TRBD1 or TRBD2 (5 bases each). TRBJ2-7 matches the DNA end more closely, so the J call is doubtful. Germline-derived CDR1 and CDR2 are WNHNN and SYGVQD (reference sequence). This CDR3 has 14 residues. The CDR3 region is CASSRDLSSYEQYF. CDR3 DNA sequence: TGCGCCAGCAGCCGGGACCTAAGTTCGTACGAGCAGTACTTC.

The genes are TRBV7-8 and TRBJ1-1, with D uncertain. CDR1 and CDR2 (germline): SGHVS, FQNEAQ. This CDR3 is built from 13 residues. The V gene lost 2 bases and the J gene lost 8 bases, with 12 bases spanning the gap. The DNA for the CDR3 is TGTGCCAGCAGCTTAACCCCTGAAGGGGAAGCTTTCTTT. Its translation is CASSLTPEGEAFF.

The rearrangement uses TRBV6-5 and TRBJ1-1; D ambiguous. The germline gives CDR1 MNHEY, CDR2 SVGAGI. V lost 5 bases, J lost 1 base, and 5 bases lay in between. CDR3 length: 12 residues. CDR3 sequence (DNA): TGTGCCAGCAGTACTACGAACACTGAAGCTTTCTTT. Translating it yields CASSTTNTEAFF.